Sequencing of this TCR beta chain was carried out in a study of T cells in Graves' hyperthyroidism and ophthalmopathy (dated by TCRdb to the late 2010s). Study-wide context: Peripheral blood was collected at initial diagnosis, before any treatment. A discovery cohort of about a hundred patients, about 40 with Graves' ophthalmopathy and over 55 with stable Graves' hyperthyroidism, was used to find distinguishing TCR V-J signatures. Whether ophthalmopathy could be predicted prospectively was tested in an independent validation cohort made up of about 20 hyperthyroidism patients plus 17 patients who later progressed to ophthalmopathy. For training and testing, the 110 or so patients in the discovery cohort were randomly divided in a 7:3 ratio. In addition, the study compared T-cell repertoires in thyroid tissue and in blood from about 6 Graves' hyperthyroidism patients. Following sampling, methimazole starting at 30 mg daily was given to hyperthyroidism patients, and high-dose intravenous methylprednisolone was given to ophthalmopathy patients. The paper reports TCR Vbeta CDR3 sequencing of 135 peripheral blood samples: around 41 ophthalmopathy, 75 to 80 hyperthyroidism and around 17 progressor patients. Here is what the overall study found, with its caveats: Sample size was not statistically predetermined, and investigators were not blinded to group allocation. Most expanded thyroid clonotypes (frequency above 0.001) were also detected in blood, suggesting blood repertoires may reflect thyroid immune responses. Ophthalmopathy was separated from stable hyperthyroidism by a 13 V-J signature model, with 85% to 90% sensitivity and around 81% specificity obtained in cross-validation and 80%/75% obtained in testing. In validation, the model predicted progression to ophthalmopathy with approximately 71% sensitivity and roughly 75% specificity, a median of about 6 months before onset.

The TCR beta CDR3 regions were amplified from RNA transcripts. For the first round of RT-PCR on the TCR CDR3, the HTBI primer set was used together with the Qiagen OneStep RT-PCR kit. A second multiplex PCR round built the libraries, followed by size selection and purification. Sequencing of the libraries was done on an Illumina HiSeq2000 using paired-end 100 bp reads. The source study handled its data this way. SOAPnuke was used to process the raw data, with reads discarded if the reads contained adapters or uncalled bases, had a mean Phred below 15, or lacked an exact constant-primer or identifier match. High-quality paired reads were merged using COPE v1.2.5, and each unique nucleotide sequence was defined as a clonotype. MiTCR v1.1 was used to align clonotypes to the IMGT TRBV, TRBD and TRBJ reference segments. Analysis was restricted to V-J combinations with a frequency above 0.0001, which covered about 99% of repertoires. The TCS score was defined as the ratio of F50 (clonal expansion) to E x V (chaos), calculated using BLOSUM62-based TCRdist between CDR3 peptides within each V-J. Welch's t-statistics and random forest reduced 514 V-J features to about 13, which were used in a naive Bayes classifier (R e1071). TCRdb applied fastp at Q25 and MiXCR to the public reads, then kept only in-frame beta chains. Here each entry gathers all rows of one CDR3 protein and keeps the most common genes and DNA. V and J calls and clone size were set by TCRdb, not the authors. The sample table lists approximately 590,000 distinct CDR3 sequences, 15% to 18% of them with a count of one. The ten most abundant clones make up around 7.5% of the sample.

This clonotype showed up many times. Its antigen target is currently unknown. No quality values exist for individual bases; no much larger clone is one base distant. The germline V gene provides CDR1 SGHAT and CDR2 FQNNGV. V drops 5 bases and J drops 8 bases, leaving 7 bases in between. The CDR3 numbers 12 residues from cysteine through phenylalanine. Solely the CDR3 DNA is kept, with 36 bases framed from the first base. Stable Graves' hyperthyroidism was defined as no progression to ophthalmopathy during 18 months of follow-up. The hyperthyroidism patients were between 18 and 65 years old and newly diagnosed, with a disease duration of less than 2 months. Any patient with an uncontrolled infection, another autoimmune disease, pregnancy or lactation was excluded. Diagnoses relied on clinical symptoms, serum thyroxine and TRAb, thyroid ultrasound and orbital computed tomography. PBMCs were isolated from about 9 ml of fresh peripheral blood by Ficoll-Paque density gradient centrifugation. Trizol reagent was used to extract total RNA, and RNA quality was then checked on an Agilent 2100 Bioanalyzer.

The sequence derives from a woman between 25 and 40 years old with Graves' hyperthyroidism. The sequencing sample was made of blood. The V gene is TRBV11-2 and the J gene is TRBJ1-6, with the D segment identity uncertain. The CDR3: CASSPWDSPLHF. The sequenced DNA is TGTGCCAGCAGCCCGTGGGATTCACCCCTCCACTTT.